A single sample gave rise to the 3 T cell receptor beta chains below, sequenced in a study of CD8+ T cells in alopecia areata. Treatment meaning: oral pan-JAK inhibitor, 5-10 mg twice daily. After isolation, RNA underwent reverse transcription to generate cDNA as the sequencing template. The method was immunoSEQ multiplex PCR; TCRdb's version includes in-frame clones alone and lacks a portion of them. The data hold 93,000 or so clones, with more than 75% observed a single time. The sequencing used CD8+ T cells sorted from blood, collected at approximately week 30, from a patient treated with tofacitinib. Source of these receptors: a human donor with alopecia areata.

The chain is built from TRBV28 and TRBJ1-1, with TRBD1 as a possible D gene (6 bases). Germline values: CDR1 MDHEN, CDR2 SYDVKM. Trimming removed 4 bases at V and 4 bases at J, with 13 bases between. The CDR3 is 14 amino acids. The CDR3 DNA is TGTGCCAGCAGTTCTACAGGGTTGGGCACTGAAGCTTTCTTT. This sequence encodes CASSSTGLGTEAFF. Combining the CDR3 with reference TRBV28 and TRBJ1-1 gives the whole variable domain DVKVTQSSRYLVKRTGEKVFLECVQDMDHENMFWYRQDPGLGLRLIYFSYDVKMKEKGDIPEGYSVSREKKERFSLILESASTNQTSMYLCASSSTGLGTEAFFGQGTRLTVV.

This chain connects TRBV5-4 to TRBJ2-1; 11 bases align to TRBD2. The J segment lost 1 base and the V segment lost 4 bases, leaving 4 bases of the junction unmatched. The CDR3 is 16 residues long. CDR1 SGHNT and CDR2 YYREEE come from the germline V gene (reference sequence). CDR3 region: CASSDTSGSSYNEQFF. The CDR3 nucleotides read TGTGCCAGCAGCGATACTAGCGGGAGTTCCTACAATGAGCAGTTCTTC.

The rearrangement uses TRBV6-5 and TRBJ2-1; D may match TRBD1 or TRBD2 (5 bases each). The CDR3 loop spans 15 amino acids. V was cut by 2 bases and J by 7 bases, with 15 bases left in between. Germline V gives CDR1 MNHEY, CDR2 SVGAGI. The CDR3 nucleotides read TGTGCCAGCAGTTACGAGGGGCTCCCGGGGAATGAGCAGTTCTTC. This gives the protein CASSYEGLPGNEQFF.